This entry concerns a single T cell receptor (beta chain). The CDR3 is 14 amino acids. V was trimmed by 5 bases and J by 1 base, leaving 12 bases between them. Germline CDR1 reads LNHDA; CDR2 reads SQIVND (reference sequence). Seattle enrolled patients during active infection and tracked them longitudinally. Original processing methods: By means of reference gene primer amplification, nucleated cell counts were estimated. Generated by immunoSEQ multiplex PCR, the TCRdb table keeps only in-frame clones and is missing some. V and J calls plus clone size are reproduced from that table; the DNA served to infer D and trimming. Altogether 450,000 or so clones are present, 70% to 90% being singletons, with the ten largest covering less than 0.95%. This specimen belongs to a study of blood T cell repertoires in COVID-19. Study background: Acute and convalescent COVID-19 specimens originated in the United States, Italy and Spain. In each case, the material was cDNA or gDNA derived from T cells, B-cell-depleted T cells, or PBMCs.

The material sequenced was peripheral blood. V gene TRBV19 combines with J gene TRBJ2-7; perhaps TRBD2 as D (6 bases). The TCR originated in a man in his late teens or twenties with COVID-19, enrolled during active disease. This CDR3 is CASSHSGLSYEQYF. CDR3 in DNA: TGTGCCAGTAGTCATAGCGGACTTTCCTACGAGCAGTACTTC.